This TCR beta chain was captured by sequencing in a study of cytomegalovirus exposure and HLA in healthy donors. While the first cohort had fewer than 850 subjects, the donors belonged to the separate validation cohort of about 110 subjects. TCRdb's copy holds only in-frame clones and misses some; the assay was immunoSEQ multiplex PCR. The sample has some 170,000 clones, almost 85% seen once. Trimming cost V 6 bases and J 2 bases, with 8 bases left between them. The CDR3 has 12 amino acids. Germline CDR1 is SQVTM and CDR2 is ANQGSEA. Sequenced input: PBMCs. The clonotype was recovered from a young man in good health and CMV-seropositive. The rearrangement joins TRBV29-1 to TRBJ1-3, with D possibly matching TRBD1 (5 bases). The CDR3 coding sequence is TGCAGCGTCAGGGCCCCTGGAAACACCATATATTTT. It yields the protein CSVRAPGNTIYF.